This TCR beta chain was identified during a study of T cell responses to AZD1222 COVID-19 vaccine. Study-level background: Second-dose timings of about 4 or about 12 weeks were pooled.

A note on this clone: Antigen specificity is unknown.

Losses at the gene ends were 1 base for V and 7 bases for J; bases not matched to a gene: 6. Germline CDR1 reads LNHDA; CDR2 reads SQIVND (reference sequence). The CDR3 spans 15 residues. Data came from immunoSEQ multiplex PCR; TCRdb stores just in-frame clones and leaves some out. The repertoire consists of 100,000 or so clones, with roughly nine tenths occurring once and the leading ten covering 3.7%. Study-wide results and caveats: The sample set comprised mostly white British donors with more females, and clonal diversity was possibly underestimated. No repertoire was sampled before or during the peak T cell response, only after it. Vaccine-associated CD4 TCRs ranged over spike, dominating at 160-218 and 743-854.

This specimen was peripheral blood, taken on day 0 of AZD1222 vaccination. The rearrangement joins TRBV19 to TRBJ2-1, with 8 nucleotides matching TRBD2. The clonotype comes from an adult in good health. DNA for the CDR3: TGTGCCAGTAGTATAGTGGATAGCGGGGAAAATGAGCAGTTCTTC. Protein: CASSIVDSGENEQFF.